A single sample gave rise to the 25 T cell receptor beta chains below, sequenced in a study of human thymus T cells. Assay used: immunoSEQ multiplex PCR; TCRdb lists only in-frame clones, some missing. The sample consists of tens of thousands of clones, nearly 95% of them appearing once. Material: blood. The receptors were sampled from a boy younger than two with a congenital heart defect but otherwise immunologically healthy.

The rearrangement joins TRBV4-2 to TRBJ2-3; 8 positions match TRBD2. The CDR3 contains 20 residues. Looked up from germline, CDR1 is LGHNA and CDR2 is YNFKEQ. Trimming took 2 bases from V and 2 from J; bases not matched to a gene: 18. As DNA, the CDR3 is TGTGCCAGCAGCCAAAACACCCGGGGGTCGGGAGGGCCCTCCACAGATACGCAGTATTTT. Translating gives CASSQNTRGSGGPSTDTQYF.

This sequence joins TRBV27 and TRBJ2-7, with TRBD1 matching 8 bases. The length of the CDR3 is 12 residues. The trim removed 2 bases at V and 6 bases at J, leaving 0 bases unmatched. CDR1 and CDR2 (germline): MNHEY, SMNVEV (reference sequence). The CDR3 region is CASSLTGGEQYF. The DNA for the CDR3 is TGTGCCAGCAGTTTAACAGGGGGCGAGCAGTACTTC.

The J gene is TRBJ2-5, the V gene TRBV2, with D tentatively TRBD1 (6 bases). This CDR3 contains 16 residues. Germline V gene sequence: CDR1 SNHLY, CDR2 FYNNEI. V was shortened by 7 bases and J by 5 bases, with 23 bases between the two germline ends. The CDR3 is CASNSQETGSRETQYF. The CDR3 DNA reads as TGTGCCAGCAACAGCCAAGAAACAGGGTCTAGGGAGACCCAGTACTTC.

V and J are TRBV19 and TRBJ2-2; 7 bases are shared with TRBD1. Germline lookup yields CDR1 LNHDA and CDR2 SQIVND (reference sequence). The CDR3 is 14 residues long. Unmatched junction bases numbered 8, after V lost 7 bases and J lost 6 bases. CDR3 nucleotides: TGTGCCAGTACGGCGGAAAGGGGGCCCGGGGAGCTGTTTTTT. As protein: CASTAERGPGELFF.

The CDR3 coding sequence is TGTGCCTCCACACAAGGGTCCCGGACTAGCACAGATACGCAGTATTTT. It specifies CASTQGSRTSTDTQYF. V gene TRBV5-4 combines with J gene TRBJ2-3; D is perhaps TRBD2 (5 bases). V lost 10 bases, J lost 0 bases, and 21 bases lay in between. The CDR3 totals 16 residues. Germline CDR1 is SGHNT and CDR2 is YYREEE (reference sequence). The entire variable domain, with the rest obtained from reference TRBV5-4 and TRBJ2-3, is as follows: ETGVTQSPTHLIKTRGQQVTLRCSSQSGHNTVSWYQQALGQGPQFIFQYYREEENGRGNFPPRFSGLQFPNYSSELNVNALELDDSALYLCASTQGSRTSTDTQYFGPGTRLTVL.

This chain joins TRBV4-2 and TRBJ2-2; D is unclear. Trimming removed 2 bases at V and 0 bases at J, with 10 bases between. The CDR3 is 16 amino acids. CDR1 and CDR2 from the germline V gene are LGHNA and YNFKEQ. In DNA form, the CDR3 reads TGTGCCAGCAGCCAACTCAAGGAATCGAACACCGGGGAGCTGTTTTTT. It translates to CASSQLKESNTGELFF.

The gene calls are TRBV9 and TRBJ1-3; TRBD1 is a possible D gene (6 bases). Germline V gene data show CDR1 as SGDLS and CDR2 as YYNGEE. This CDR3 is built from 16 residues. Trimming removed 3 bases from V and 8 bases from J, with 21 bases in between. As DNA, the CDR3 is TGTGCCAGCAGCGACGGGGGGGCCGTACAGGGTCACACCATATATTTT. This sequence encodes CASSDGGAVQGHTIYF. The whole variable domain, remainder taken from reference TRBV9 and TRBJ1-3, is DSGVTQTPKHLITATGQRVTLRCSPRSGDLSVYWYQQSLDQGLQFLIQYYNGEERAKGNILERFSAQQFPDLHSELNLSSLELGDSALYFCASSDGGAVQGHTIYFGEGSWLTVV.

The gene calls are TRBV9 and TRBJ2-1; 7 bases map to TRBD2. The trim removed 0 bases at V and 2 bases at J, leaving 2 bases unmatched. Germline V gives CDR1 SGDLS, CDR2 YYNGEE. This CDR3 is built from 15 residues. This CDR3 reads CASSVDGRTYNEQFF. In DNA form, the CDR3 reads TGTGCCAGCAGCGTAGACGGGAGGACCTACAATGAGCAGTTCTTC. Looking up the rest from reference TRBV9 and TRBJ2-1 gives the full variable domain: DSGVTQTPKHLITATGQRVTLRCSPRSGDLSVYWYQQSLDQGLQFLIQYYNGEERAKGNILERFSAQQFPDLHSELNLSSLELGDSALYFCASSVDGRTYNEQFFGPGTRLTVL.

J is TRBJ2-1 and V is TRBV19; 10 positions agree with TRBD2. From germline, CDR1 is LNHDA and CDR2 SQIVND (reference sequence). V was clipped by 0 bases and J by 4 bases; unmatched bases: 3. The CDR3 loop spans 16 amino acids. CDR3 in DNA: TGTGCCAGTAGTATAGATAGGACTAGCGGTTACAATGAGCAGTTCTTC. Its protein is CASSIDRTSGYNEQFF. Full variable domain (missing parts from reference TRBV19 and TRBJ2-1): DGGITQSPKYLFRKEGQNVTLSCEQNLNHDAMYWYRQDPGQGLRLIYYSQIVNDFQKGDIAEGYSVSREKKESFPLTVTSAQKNPTAFYLCASSIDRTSGYNEQFFGPGTRLTVL.

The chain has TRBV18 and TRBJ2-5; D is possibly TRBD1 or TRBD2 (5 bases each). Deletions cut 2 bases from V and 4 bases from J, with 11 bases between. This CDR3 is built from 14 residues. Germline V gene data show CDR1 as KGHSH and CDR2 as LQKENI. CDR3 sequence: CASSPFPRGETQYF. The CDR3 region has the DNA TGTGCCAGCTCACCATTTCCGAGGGGAGAGACCCAGTACTTC.

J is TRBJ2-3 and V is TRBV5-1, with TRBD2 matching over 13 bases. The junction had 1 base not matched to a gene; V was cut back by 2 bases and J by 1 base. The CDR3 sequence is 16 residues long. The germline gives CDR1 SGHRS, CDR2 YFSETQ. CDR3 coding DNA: TGCGCCAGCAGCTTAGGACTAGCGGGGGGCACAGATACGCAGTATTTT. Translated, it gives CASSLGLAGGTDTQYF.

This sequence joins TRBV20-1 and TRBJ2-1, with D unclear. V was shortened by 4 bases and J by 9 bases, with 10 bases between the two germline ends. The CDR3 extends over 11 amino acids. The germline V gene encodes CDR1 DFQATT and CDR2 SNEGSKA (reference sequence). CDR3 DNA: TGCAGTGCTAACCTGAAGGTTGAGCAGTTCTTC. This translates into CSANLKVEQFF.

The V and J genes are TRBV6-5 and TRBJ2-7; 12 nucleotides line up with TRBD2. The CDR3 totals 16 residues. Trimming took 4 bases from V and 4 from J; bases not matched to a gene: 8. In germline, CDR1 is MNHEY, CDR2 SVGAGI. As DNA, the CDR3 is TGTGCCAGCAGTTCTTTGACTAGCGGGAGAAGGTACGAGCAGTACTTC. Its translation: CASSSLTSGRRYEQYF.

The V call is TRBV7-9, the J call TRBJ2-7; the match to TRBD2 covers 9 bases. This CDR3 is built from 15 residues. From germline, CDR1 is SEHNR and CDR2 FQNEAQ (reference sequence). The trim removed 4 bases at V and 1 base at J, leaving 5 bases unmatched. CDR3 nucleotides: TGTGCCAGCAGCTCATCGACTAGCGGATCCTACGAGCAGTACTTC. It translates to CASSSSTSGSYEQYF.

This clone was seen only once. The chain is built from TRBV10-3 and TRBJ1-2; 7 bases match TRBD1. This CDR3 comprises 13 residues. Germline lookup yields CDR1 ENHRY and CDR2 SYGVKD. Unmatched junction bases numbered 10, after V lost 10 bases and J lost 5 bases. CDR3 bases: TGTGCCACCCTGACAGGGATGGGGTATGGCTACACCTTC. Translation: CATLTGMGYGYTF.

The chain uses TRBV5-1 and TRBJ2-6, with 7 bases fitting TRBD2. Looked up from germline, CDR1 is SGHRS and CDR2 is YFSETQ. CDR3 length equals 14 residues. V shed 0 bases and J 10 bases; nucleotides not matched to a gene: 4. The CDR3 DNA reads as TGCGCCAGCAGCTTGGAGGTGGGAGGGAACGTCCTGACTTTC. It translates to CASSLEVGGNVLTF. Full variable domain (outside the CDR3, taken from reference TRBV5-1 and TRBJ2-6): KAGVTQTPRYLIKTRGQQVTLSCSPISGHRSVSWYQQTPGQGLQFLFEYFSETQRNKGNFPGRFSGRQFSNSRSEMNVSTLELGDSALYLCASSLEVGGNVLTFGAGSRLTVL.

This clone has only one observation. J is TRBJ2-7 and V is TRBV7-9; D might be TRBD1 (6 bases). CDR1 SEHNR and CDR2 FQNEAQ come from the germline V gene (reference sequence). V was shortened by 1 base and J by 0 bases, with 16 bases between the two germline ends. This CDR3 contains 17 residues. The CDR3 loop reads CASSLDPRGKSSYEQYF. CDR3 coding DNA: TGTGCCAGCAGCTTAGACCCCAGGGGCAAAAGCTCCTACGAGCAGTACTTC.

CDR3 coding DNA: TGCGCCAGCAGCTTGGCCGGACAGGGAGTAGAGACCCAGTACTTC. It codes for CASSLAGQGVETQYF. V and J are TRBV5-1 and TRBJ2-5, with 8 bases aligning to TRBD1. The CDR3 covers 15 residues. The germline CDR1 and CDR2 sequences are SGHRS and YFSETQ. Trimming cost V 0 bases and J 4 bases; bases outside gene matches: 5.

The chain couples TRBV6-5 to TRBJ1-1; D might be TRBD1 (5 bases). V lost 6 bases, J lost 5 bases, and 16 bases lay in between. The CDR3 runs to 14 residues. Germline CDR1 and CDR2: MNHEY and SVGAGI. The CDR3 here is CASRKTIRVTEAFF. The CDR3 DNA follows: TGTGCCAGCAGAAAGACGATCAGGGTAACTGAAGCTTTCTTT.

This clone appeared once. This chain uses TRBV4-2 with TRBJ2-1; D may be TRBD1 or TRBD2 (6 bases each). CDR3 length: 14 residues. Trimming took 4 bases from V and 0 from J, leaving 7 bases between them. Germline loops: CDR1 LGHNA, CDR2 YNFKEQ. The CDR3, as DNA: TGTGCCAGCAGCCCGGGGGCCTCCTACAATGAGCAGTTCTTC. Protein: CASSPGASYNEQFF.

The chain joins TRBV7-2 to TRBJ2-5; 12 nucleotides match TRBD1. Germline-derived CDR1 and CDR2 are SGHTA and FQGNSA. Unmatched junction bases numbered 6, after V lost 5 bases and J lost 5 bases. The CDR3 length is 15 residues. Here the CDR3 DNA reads TGTGCCAGCAGCCGCCGGGACAGGGGGCTGGAGACCCAGTACTTC. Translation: CASSRRDRGLETQYF.

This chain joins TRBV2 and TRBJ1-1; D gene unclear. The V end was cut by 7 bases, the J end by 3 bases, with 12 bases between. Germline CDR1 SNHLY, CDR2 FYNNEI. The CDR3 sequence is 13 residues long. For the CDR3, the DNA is TGTGCCAGCACACAGCAGACCTACACTGAAGCTTTCTTT. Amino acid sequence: CASTQQTYTEAFF.

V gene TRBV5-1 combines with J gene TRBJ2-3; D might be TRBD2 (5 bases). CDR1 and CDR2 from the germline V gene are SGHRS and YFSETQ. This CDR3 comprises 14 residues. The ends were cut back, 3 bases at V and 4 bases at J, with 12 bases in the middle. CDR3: CASSSSGRADTQYF. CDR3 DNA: TGCGCCAGCAGCTCAAGTGGGCGGGCAGATACGCAGTATTTT. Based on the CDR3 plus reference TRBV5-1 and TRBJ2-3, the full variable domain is KAGVTQTPRYLIKTRGQQVTLSCSPISGHRSVSWYQQTPGQGLQFLFEYFSETQRNKGNFPGRFSGRQFSNSRSEMNVSTLELGDSALYLCASSSSGRADTQYFGPGTRLTVL.

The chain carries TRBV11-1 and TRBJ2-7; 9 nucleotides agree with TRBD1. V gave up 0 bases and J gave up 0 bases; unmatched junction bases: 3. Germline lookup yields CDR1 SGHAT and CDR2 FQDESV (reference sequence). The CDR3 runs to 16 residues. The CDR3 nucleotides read TGTGCCAGCAGCTTAGCGGGACAGGGTATCTCCTACGAGCAGTACTTC. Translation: CASSLAGQGISYEQYF. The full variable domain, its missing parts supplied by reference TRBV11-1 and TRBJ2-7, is EAEVAQSPRYKITEKSQAVAFWCDPISGHATLYWYRQILGQGPELLVQFQDESVVDDSQLPKDRFSAERLKGVDSTLKIQPAELGDSAMYLCASSLAGQGISYEQYFGPGTRLTVT.

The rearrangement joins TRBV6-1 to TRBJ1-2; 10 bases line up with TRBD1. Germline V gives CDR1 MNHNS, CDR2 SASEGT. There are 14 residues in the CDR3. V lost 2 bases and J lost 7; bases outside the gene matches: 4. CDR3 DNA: TGTGCCAGCAGTGAATGGGACAGGGGTGGTGGCTACACCTTC. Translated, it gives CASSEWDRGGGYTF.